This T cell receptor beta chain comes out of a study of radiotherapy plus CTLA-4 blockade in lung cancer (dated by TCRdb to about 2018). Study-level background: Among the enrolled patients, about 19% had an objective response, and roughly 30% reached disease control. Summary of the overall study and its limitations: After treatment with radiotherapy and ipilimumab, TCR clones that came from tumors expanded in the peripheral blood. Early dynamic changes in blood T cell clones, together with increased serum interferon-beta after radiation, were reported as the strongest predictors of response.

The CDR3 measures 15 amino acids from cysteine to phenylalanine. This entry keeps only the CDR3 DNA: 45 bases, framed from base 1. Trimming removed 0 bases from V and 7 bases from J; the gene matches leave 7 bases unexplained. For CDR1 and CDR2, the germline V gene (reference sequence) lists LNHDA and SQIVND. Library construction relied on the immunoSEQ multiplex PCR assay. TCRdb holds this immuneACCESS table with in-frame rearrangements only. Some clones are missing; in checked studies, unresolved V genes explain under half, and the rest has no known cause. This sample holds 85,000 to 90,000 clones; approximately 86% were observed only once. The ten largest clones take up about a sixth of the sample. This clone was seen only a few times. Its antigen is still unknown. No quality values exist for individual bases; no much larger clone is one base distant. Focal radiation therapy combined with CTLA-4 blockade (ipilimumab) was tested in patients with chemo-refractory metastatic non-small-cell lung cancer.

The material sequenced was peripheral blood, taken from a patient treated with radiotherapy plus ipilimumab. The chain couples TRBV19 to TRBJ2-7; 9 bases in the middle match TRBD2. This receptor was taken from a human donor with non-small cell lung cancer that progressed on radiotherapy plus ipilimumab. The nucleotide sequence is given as TGTGCCAGTAGTATAGAAGGGACTAGCTTTAATGAGCAGTACTTC. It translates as CASSIEGTSFNEQYF.